Below are 8 T cell receptor beta chains sequenced from a single sample in a study of shared clonotypes between healthy human individuals. CD45RO-negative CD8 cells positively selected for CCR7 made up the naive population, which excluded terminally differentiated effector memory CD45RA+ cells. Repertoires were generated with immunoSEQ multiplex PCR, while TCRdb's copy carries only in-frame clones and drops some. This table has about 2.1 million clones, about 94% appearing once. Source material: naive CD8+ T cells from PBMCs. The origin of the receptors is a man younger than 30 in good health. Some clones in this sample may be carry-over from other donors' samples.

This rearrangement joins TRBV7-9 to TRBJ2-7, with D perhaps matching TRBD2 (6 bases). Germline values: CDR1 SEHNR, CDR2 FQNEAQ (reference sequence). CDR3 length: 14 amino acids. V dropped 1 base and J dropped 4 bases, with 11 bases sitting between them. CDR3 nucleotides: TGTGCCAGCAGCTTAGTTGGCGGGGCATACGAGCAGTACTTC. It is translated as CASSLVGGAYEQYF.

V gene TRBV9 combines with J gene TRBJ2-3; D is perhaps TRBD1 (5 bases). Trimming stripped 0 bases from V and 2 bases from J, with 10 bases between. This CDR3 has 15 amino acids. Germline V gene sequence: CDR1 SGDLS, CDR2 YYNGEE. CDR3 sequence reads: CASSVVSGPTDTQYF. The CDR3 region has the DNA TGTGCCAGCAGCGTAGTTTCAGGGCCCACAGATACGCAGTATTTT.

The chain has TRBV9 and TRBJ2-3; a weak D match, TRBD1 (5 bases). This CDR3 region has 15 residues. V lost 0 bases, J lost 4 bases, and 12 bases lay in between. Germline V gene lookup returns CDR1 SGDLS and CDR2 YYNGEE. The CDR3 reads CASSVEPRESDTQYF. As DNA, the CDR3 is TGTGCCAGCAGCGTAGAACCCAGGGAATCAGATACGCAGTATTTT.

This chain connects TRBV7-8 to TRBJ1-5; 8 bases map to TRBD1. Trimming took 5 bases from V and 3 from J; bases not matched to a gene: 9. The CDR3 extends over 16 amino acids. The germline V gene has CDR1 SGHVS and CDR2 FQNEAQ. CDR3 DNA sequence: TGTGCCAGCAGCAGACAGGGGACGATCTACAATCAGCCCCAGCATTTT. Protein: CASSRQGTIYNQPQHF.

J is TRBJ2-7 and V is TRBV27; 9 bases align to TRBD1. The CDR3 extends over 13 amino acids. Germline assignment: CDR1 MNHEY and CDR2 SMNVEV (reference sequence). With V trimmed by 8 bases and J by 3 bases, 5 bases remained unmatched. CDR3 sequence: CASGTGTLYEQYF. In DNA, the CDR3 is TGTGCCAGCGGGACAGGGACTCTCTACGAGCAGTACTTC.

This rearrangement joins TRBV7-3 to TRBJ2-1, with D tentatively TRBD1 (5 bases). The V and J ends lost 5 bases and 0 bases respectively, with 11 bases between them. The germline gives CDR1 SGHTA, CDR2 FQGTGA. This CDR3 is built from 15 residues. CDR3 coding DNA: TGTGCCAGCAGCACGACAGCGAGCTCCTACAATGAGCAGTTCTTC. Its translation: CASSTTASSYNEQFF.

The count of this clone is one. The rearrangement links TRBV29-1 to TRBJ2-1; 7 bases map to TRBD2. Unmatched junction bases numbered 3, after V lost 1 base and J lost 9 bases. This CDR3 has 12 amino acids. Germline V gene sequence: CDR1 SQVTM, CDR2 ANQGSEA. The CDR3: CSVEVGGVEQFF. DNA of the CDR3: TGCAGCGTTGAAGTTGGGGGGGTTGAGCAGTTCTTC.

V usage is TRBV10-3 and J usage is TRBJ2-7; D might be TRBD1 (5 bases). Trimming removed 3 bases from V and 3 bases from J, with 9 bases in between. The V gene's germline CDR1 is ENHRY and CDR2 SYGVKD. The CDR3 covers 13 residues. CDR3 amino acids: CAISDQGFYEQYF. The CDR3 DNA reads TGTGCCATCAGTGACCAGGGATTCTACGAGCAGTACTTC.